The rows below give T cell receptor beta chains drawn from one sample of a study of T cells in Graves' hyperthyroidism and ophthalmopathy. MiXCR, applied by TCRdb to the multiplex PCR reads, yields one record per CDR3 protein. The sample includes just over 550,000 distinct CDR3 sequences, around 42% of them seen just once. The sample comprised peripheral blood or thyroid tissue (not recorded which). The source of these receptors is a woman aged 18-29 years with Graves' hyperthyroidism. CDR3s include the opening cysteine and the closing phenylalanine or tryptophan. D genes are given only for firm matches. Not every row has a clone size; where given, it reads once, few, many or a size class.

TRBD1	NA	TRBV7-9	TRBJ2-2	TGTGCCAGCAGCTCATCCGGGACAGAGAACACCGGGGAGCTGTTTTTT	CASSSSGTENTGELFF
NA	NA	TRBV19	TRBJ2-7	TGTGCCAGTAGTATCACGGACAGTGGCTCCTACGAGCAGTACTTC	CASSITDSGSYEQYF
TRBD1	NA	TRBV7-3	TRBJ1-2	TGTGCCAGCAGCTTAAGACAGGGGGCCTCTAACTATGGCTACACCTTC	CASSLRQGASNYGYTF
TRBD1	NA	TRBV2	TRBJ2-7	TGTGCCAGCAACAGAGTACACACAGGGGACGAGCAGTACTTC	CASNRVHTGDEQYF
NA	NA	TRBV29-1	TRBJ1-4	TGCAGCTTGGCACAGGGTGAATATGAAAAACTGTTTTTT	CSLAQGEYEKLFF
NA	NA	TRBV5-1	TRBJ1-5	TGCGCCAGCAGACCTGGGGACCCTTATAGCAATCAGCCCAAGCATTTT	CASRPGDPYSNQPKHF
NA	few	TRBV6-1	TRBJ2-7	TGTGCCAGCAGTGAAGTCTCTCTGGACGGTGAATTGTACTTC	CASSEVSLDGELYF
TRBD1	NA	TRBV25-1	TRBJ1-2	TGTGCCAGCCGGGGGACAGTCTATGGCTACACCTTC	CASRGTVYGYTF
NA	NA	TRBV7-2	TRBJ1-1	TGTGCCAGCAGCCAAGATTTGAGCGACACTGAAGCTTTCTTT	CASSQDLSDTEAFF
NA	NA	TRBV24-1	TRBJ2-2	TGTGCCACCAGTGTTCGCGGCTGGACCGGGGAGCTGTTTTTT	CATSVRGWTGELFF
TRBD1	many	TRBV7-2	TRBJ1-6	TGTGCCAGCAGCCCCATGACAGGGGGCGAATCACCCCTCCACTTT	CASSPMTGGESPLHF
TRBD2	NA	TRBV20-1	TRBJ2-5	TGCAGTGCTAGTAAAACTAGCGCGCAAGAGACCCAGTACTTC	CSASKTSAQETQYF
NA	NA	TRBV2	TRBJ1-6	TGTGCCAGCAGTGAAATCAGGAATAATCAGCCCCTCCACTTT	CASSEIRNNQPLHF
TRBD1	many	TRBV12-3/TRBV12-4	TRBJ1-4	TGTGCCAGCAGCCGAGGGGGACAGAGTAATGAAAAACTGTTTTTT	CASSRGGQSNEKLFF
NA	NA	TRBV10-3	TRBJ1-6	TGTGCCATCACTGGGGAGAGGCTGCTTAACTCCTATAATTCACCCCTCCACTTT	CAITGERLLNSYNSPLHF
NA	NA	TRBV12-3/TRBV12-4	TRBJ1-2	TGCGCCAGCAGCCTGGCCGGGGCAGCCTTCTACACCTTC	CASSLAGAAFYTF
TRBD1	NA	TRBV7-2	TRBJ1-6	TGTGCCAGCAGCTTAGGGGACAGGGGGCTGTCACCCCTCCACTTT	CASSLGDRGLSPLHF
NA	NA	TRBV18	TRBJ1-2	TGTGCCAGCTCACCTGCGGGACCGGGCTATGGCTACACTTTC	CASSPAGPGYGYTF
NA	few	TRBV12-5	TRBJ2-7	TGTGCTAGTGGCCTTTATGACGAGCAGTACTTC	CASGLYDEQYF
NA	NA	TRBV7-3	TRBJ1-5	TGCGCCAGCAGCCAACTACAGGATAATCAGCCCCAGCATTTT	CASSQLQDNQPQHF
TRBD2	NA	TRBV2	TRBJ2-1	TGTGCCAGCAGAGGACTAGCGGGATACAATGAGCAGTTCTTC	CASRGLAGYNEQFF
TRBD1	NA	TRBV2	TRBJ1-2	TGTGCCAGCAACACCGGGACAGGGGCATATGGCTACACCTTC	CASNTGTGAYGYTF